This T cell receptor beta chain was documented in a study of cytomegalovirus exposure and HLA in healthy donors. As concerns this clone: Its antigen is undetermined.

Primers for the PCR totalled 60 Vbeta and 13 Jbeta. Generated by immunoSEQ multiplex PCR, the TCRdb table keeps only in-frame clones and is missing some. The profile covers fewer than 200,000 clones, with 80% appearing a single time and 0.65% taken by the ten largest. Study-wide results and caveats: Later analysis demonstrated an association between a missense DCLRE1C variant and TCR beta V- and J-gene trimming. An analysis was carried out at a later point. It showed that HLA-associated TCR beta chains were more clonally expanded than equally common non-associated chains. Reportedly, a later analysis found an Asian-associated ancestry cluster had fewer N-insertions than the roughly 700-donor mean. Apart from CMV serostatus, no immune exposure information was available.

With V trimmed by 4 bases and J by 5 bases, 6 bases remained unmatched. The CDR3 totals 14 residues. From germline, CDR1 is MNHEY and CDR2 SVGAGI. Input material: PBMCs. The V gene is TRBV6-5, the J gene TRBJ1-1; 8 bases line up with TRBD1. This sequence was found in a boy younger than 18 in good health and CMV-seronegative. The CDR3 reads CASSSGQGGTEAFF. CDR3 coding DNA: TGTGCCAGCAGTTCCGGACAGGGAGGAACTGAAGCTTTCTTT.